One and the same sample provided the 13 T cell receptor beta chains below, sequenced in a study of T cells after yellow fever vaccination. TCRdb called the 5' RACE reads again in MiXCR, with one record for every CDR3 protein. Seen here are approximately 600,000 distinct CDR3 sequences, around 12% observed once, and the top ten hold 14% to 15%. The sequenced sample was PBMCs, obtained on the day of the yellow fever booster vaccination. These receptors were obtained from a man aged 30 to 45 who received the YFV17D yellow fever vaccine.

At least ten counts were recorded for this clonotype. The chain carries TRBV20-1 and TRBJ2-7, with D perhaps matching TRBD1 (7 bases). Trimming removed 4 bases at V and 5 bases at J, with 21 bases between. The length of the CDR3 is 15 residues. Germline assignment: CDR1 DFQATT and CDR2 SNEGSKA (reference sequence). The CDR3 region has the DNA TGCAGTGCTAACCCCCCAGGGGGGTATAGGAACGAGCAGTACTTC. It yields the protein CSANPPGGYRNEQYF.

This chain connects TRBV21-1 to TRBJ2-2; the D call TRBD2 from the table was never checked on the DNA. TRBV21-1 is labeled a pseudogene. This CDR3 is 16 amino acids long. The chain's CDR3 is CASSKGLAGGTGELFF. The CDR3 coding sequence is TGTGCCAGCAGCAAAGGACTAGCGGGAGGCACCGGGGAGCTGTTTTTT.

The J gene is TRBJ1-5, the V gene TRBV2, with 11 bases that match TRBD1. V shed 4 bases, J shed 6 bases, and the junction held 5 bases outside the gene matches. In germline, CDR1 is SNHLY, CDR2 FYNNEI. The CDR3 runs to 15 residues. The CDR3 sequence is CASSGTGGPSQPQHF. CDR3 nucleotides: TGTGCCAGCAGTGGGACAGGGGGCCCGAGTCAGCCCCAGCATTTT.

This clonotype was counted a few times. V is TRBV7-2 and J is TRBJ2-3, with 9 bases aligning to TRBD2. Germline trimming cut 8 bases from V and 5 bases from J; bases unmatched to any gene: 8. Germline lookup yields CDR1 SGHTA and CDR2 FQGNSA. The CDR3 is made up of 14 amino acids. For the CDR3, the DNA is TGTGCCAGCCGGGGCGCGGGAGGGATAGATACGCAGTATTTT. It codes for CASRGAGGIDTQYF.

This clonotype was counted ten times or more. In DNA form, the CDR3 reads TGCGCCAGCAGCCGAGTAGAGGCCCAGAGCGACAATGAGCAGTTCTTC. Encoded protein: CASSRVEAQSDNEQFF. The chain employs TRBV4-3 and TRBJ2-1; D not resolved. This CDR3 is 16 amino acids long. Trimming pared 4 bases from V and 5 bases from J, leaving 18 bases between. CDR1 and CDR2 (germline): LGHNA, YSLEER.

The sample holds a few counts of this clonotype. The V call is TRBV5-6, the J call TRBJ2-4, with TRBD1 matching 8 bases. In germline, CDR1 is SGHDT, CDR2 YYEEEE. V was pared by 2 bases and J by 7 bases, with 5 bases of the junction left unmatched. This CDR3 comprises 14 residues. The CDR3: CASSLTGGLNIQYF. The CDR3 bases are TGTGCCAGCAGCTTAACAGGGGGTCTTAACATTCAGTACTTC.

V is TRBV11-3 and J is TRBJ2-1; TRBD2 matches at 8 bases. The germline gives CDR1 SGHNT, CDR2 YENEEA. The trim removed 1 base at V and 8 bases at J, leaving 7 bases unmatched. The CDR3 runs 15 residues. CDR3 bases: TGTGCCAGCAGCTTAGGGGGGACTAGACAGGATGAGCAGTTCTTC. Protein product: CASSLGGTRQDEQFF.

The chain is built from TRBV20-1 and TRBJ2-1; a weak D match, TRBD2 (5 bases). The germline V and J ends were trimmed by 1 base and 10 bases, with 14 bases remaining between them. The CDR3 is 13 amino acids. Germline V lookup: CDR1 DFQATT, CDR2 SNEGSKA (reference sequence). This CDR3 reads CSARGFGVEEQFF. CDR3 DNA: TGCAGTGCTAGAGGTTTCGGGGTAGAGGAGCAGTTCTTC.

This clonotype was observed a handful of times. This rearrangement joins TRBV12-3 or TRBV12-4 to TRBJ1-4, with D unclear. The CDR3 sequence is 13 residues long. Trimming took off 1 base at V and 6 bases at J, with 6 bases between the two ends. CDR3 amino acids: CASSLGFYEKLFF. In DNA, the CDR3 is TGTGCCAGCAGTTTAGGGTTCTATGAAAAACTGTTTTTT.

The chain couples TRBV24-1 to TRBJ2-2; D ambiguous. The ends were cut back, 4 bases at V and 3 bases at J, with 5 bases in the middle. Germline lookup yields CDR1 KGHDR and CDR2 SFDVKD. The CDR3 loop spans 13 amino acids. DNA of the CDR3: TGTGCCACCAGTGACCTGGACACCGGGGAGCTGTTTTTT. Protein: CATSDLDTGELFF.

V and J are TRBV6-1 and TRBJ2-7, with 7 bases matching TRBD2. This CDR3 is 15 amino acids long. CDR1 is MNHNS, CDR2 SASEGT, per germline. The V and J ends lost 6 bases and 0 bases, in that order; junction bases with no gene match: 8. CDR3 nucleotide sequence: TGTGCCAGCAGACGAAGTAGCGGGTCCTCCTACGAGCAGTACTTC. Its translation is CASRRSSGSSYEQYF.

The V and J genes are TRBV19 and TRBJ2-5; D gene uncertain. Germline V lookup: CDR1 LNHDA, CDR2 SQIVND (reference sequence). The CDR3 runs to 13 residues. Trimming removed 4 bases at V and 5 bases at J, with 11 bases between. The CDR3 region is CASSSPVLETQYF. CDR3 bases: TGTGCCAGTAGTAGCCCCGTATTGGAGACCCAGTACTTC.

V is TRBV7-2 and J is TRBJ2-6; 7 bases map to TRBD1. J lost 4 bases, V lost 5 bases, and 11 bases had no gene match. This CDR3 contains 17 residues. Germline CDR1 reads SGHTA; CDR2 reads FQGNSA. The CDR3 coding sequence is TGTGCCAGCAGCCCAATTTCGACAGGGACCGGGGCCAACGTCCTGACTTTC. This translates into CASSPISTGTGANVLTF. Filled out from reference TRBV7-2 and TRBJ2-6, the complete variable domain reads GAGVSQSPSNKVTEKGKDVELRCDPISGHTALYWYRQSLGQGLEFLIYFQGNSAPDKSGLPSDRFSAERTGGSVSTLTIQRTQQEDSAVYLCASSPISTGTGANVLTFGAGSRLTVL.